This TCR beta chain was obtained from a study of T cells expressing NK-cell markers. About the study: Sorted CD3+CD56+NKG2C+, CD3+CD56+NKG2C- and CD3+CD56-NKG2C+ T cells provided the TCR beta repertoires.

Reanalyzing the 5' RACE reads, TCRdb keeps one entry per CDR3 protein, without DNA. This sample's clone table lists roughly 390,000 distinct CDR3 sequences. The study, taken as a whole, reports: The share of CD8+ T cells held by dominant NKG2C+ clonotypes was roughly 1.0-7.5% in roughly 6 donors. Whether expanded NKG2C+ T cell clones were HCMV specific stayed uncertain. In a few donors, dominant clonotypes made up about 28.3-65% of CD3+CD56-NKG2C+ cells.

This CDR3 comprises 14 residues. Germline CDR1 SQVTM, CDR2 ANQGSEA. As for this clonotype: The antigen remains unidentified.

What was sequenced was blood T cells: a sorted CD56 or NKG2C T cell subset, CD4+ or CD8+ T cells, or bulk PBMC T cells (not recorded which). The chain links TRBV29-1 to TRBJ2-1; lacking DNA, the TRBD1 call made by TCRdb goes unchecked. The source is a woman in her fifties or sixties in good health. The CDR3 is CSVELRGASNEQFF.